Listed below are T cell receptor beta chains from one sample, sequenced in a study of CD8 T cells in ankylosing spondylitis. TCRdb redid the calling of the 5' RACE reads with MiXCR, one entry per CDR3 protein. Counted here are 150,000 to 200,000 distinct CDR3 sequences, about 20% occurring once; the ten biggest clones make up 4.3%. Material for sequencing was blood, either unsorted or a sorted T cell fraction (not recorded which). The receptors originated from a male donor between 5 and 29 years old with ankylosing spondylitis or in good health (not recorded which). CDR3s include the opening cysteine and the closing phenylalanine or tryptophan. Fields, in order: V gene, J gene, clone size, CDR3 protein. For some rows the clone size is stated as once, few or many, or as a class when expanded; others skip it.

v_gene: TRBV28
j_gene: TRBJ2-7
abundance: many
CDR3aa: CASRRSGTVYEQYF

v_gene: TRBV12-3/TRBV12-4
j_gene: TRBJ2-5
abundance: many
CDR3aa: CASSPWRETQYF

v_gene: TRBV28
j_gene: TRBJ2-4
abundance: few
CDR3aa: CASSSLQRAKNIQYF

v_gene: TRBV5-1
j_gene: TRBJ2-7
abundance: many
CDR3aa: CASTNDAYEQYF

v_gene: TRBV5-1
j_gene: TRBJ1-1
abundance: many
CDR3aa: CASSLEGGEAFF

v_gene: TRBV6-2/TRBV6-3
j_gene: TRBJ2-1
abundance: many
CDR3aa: CASSWGLTYNEQFF

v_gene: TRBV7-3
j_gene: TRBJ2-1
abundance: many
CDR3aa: CASSPQPPSGVYNEQFF

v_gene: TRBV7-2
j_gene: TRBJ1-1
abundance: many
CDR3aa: CASSPFNRVTEAFF

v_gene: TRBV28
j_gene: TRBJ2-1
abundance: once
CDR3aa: CASSFSSPQFF

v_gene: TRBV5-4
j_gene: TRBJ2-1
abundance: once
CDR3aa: CASRPSTGLVGGEQFF

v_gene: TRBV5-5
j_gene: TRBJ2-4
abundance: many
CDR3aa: CASSRLRTGLNIQYF

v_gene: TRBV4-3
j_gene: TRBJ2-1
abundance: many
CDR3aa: CASSQENSYNEQFF

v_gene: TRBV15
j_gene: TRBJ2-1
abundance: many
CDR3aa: CATSRDTSPYNEQFF

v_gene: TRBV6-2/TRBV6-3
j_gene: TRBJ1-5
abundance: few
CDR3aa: CASSYPLGGPGPQHF

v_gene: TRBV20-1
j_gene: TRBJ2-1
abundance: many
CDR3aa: CSARPGYADEQFF

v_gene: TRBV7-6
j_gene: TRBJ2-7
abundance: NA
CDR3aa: CASSPTRLAGVSEQYF

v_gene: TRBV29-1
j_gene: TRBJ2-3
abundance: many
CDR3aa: CSVESGGAQYF

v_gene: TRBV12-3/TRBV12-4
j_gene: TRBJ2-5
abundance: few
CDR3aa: CASSLGARETQYF

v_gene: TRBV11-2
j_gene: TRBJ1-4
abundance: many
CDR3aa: CASSLRRGHEKLFF

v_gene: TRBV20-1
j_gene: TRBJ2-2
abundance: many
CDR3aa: CSATYPGLYAGELFF

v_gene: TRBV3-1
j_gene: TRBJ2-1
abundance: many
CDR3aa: CASSPRDRSYNEQFF

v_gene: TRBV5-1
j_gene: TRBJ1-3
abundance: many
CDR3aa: CASGPGAFSGNTIYF

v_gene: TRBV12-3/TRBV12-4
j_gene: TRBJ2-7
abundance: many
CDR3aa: CASTLVLTLDYYEQYF

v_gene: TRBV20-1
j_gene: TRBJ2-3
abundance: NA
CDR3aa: CSARGTTSGTTDTQYF

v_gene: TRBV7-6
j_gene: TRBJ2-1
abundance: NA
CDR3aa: CASSLDTRNEQFF

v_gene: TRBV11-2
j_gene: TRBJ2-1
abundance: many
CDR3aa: CASSPGGTYNEQFF

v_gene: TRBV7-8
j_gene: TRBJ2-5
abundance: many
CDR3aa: CASSFEQGGQYF

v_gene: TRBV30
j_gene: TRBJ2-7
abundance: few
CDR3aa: CAWSPLAEPSYEQYF

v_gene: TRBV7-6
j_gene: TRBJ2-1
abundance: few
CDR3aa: CASSLNPDAYNEQFF

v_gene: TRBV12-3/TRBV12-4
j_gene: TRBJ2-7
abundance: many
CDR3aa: CASSSRQGRYEQYF

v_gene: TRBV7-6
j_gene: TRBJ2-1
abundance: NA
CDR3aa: CASSLGLSYNEQFF

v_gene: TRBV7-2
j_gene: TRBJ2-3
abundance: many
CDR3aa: CASSLSPGVVTDTQYF

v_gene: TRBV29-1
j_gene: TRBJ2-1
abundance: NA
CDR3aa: CSVVGREGLANEQFF

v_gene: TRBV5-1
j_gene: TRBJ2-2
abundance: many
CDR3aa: CASSTTGGQSWELFF

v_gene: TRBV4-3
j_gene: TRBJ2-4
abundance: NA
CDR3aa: CASSQETSGGVGIQYF

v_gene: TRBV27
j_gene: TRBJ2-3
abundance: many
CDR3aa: CASSSWGSGSLDTQYF

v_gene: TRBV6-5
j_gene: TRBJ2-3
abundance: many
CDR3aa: CASSYVTSGTDTQYF

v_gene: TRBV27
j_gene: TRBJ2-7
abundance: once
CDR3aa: CASSPLWDSYKGQYF